The entry below gives a single TCR beta chain sequence along with its context. The germline V gene has CDR1 DFQATT and CDR2 SNEGSKA (reference sequence). The CDR3 runs to 14 residues. The J segment lost 1 base and the V segment lost 4 bases, leaving 3 bases of the junction unmatched. The data were taken from a study of CD8 T cells in Susac syndrome. Negative isolation yielded the CD8+ and CD4+ T cells, while FACS enriched the TEMRA cells. The authors reverse transcribed roughly 0.45 to 1 ug RNA with random hexamers. The method of amplification for TCR beta CDR3 was immunoSEQ multiplex PCR, covering 54 Vbeta and 13 Jbeta. TCRdb re-called the immunoSEQ multiplex PCR reads through MiXCR, storing one row per CDR3 protein. The data show 150,000 to 200,000 distinct CDR3 sequences, with 90% to 95% seen just once and 0.093% held by the top ten.

This TCR was recovered from a human donor with multiple sclerosis. The chain couples TRBV20-1 to TRBJ1-1, with 10 bases identical to TRBD1. Sequences were obtained from CD4+ T cells from PBMCs. In DNA form, the CDR3 reads TGCAGTGCTACTGACAGGGGGCAGAACACTGAAGCTTTCTTT. Its translation is CSATDRGQNTEAFF.